This is a list of T cell receptor beta chains from one sample in a study of blood T cell repertoires in COVID-19. The table came from immunoSEQ multiplex PCR; TCRdb's copy has only in-frame clones and leaves some out. The profile shows approximately 440,000 clones, roughly 87% of them singletons. The material sequenced was PBMCs or T cells enriched from blood (not recorded which). The receptors were sampled from a man aged 18 to 29 who had recovered from COVID-19. The CDR3 runs from the conserved cysteine through the conserved F or W. Part of the rows lack a size; the others show once, few, many or a class for expanded clones.

TRBJ1-6 TRBV5-5 NA CASSPYRGYNSPLHF
TRBJ1-1 TRBV28 NA CCVRGLYTEAFF
TRBJ1-1 TRBV11-2 NA CASSLVDRANTEAFF
TRBJ2-2 TRBV24-1 NA CATSEMGGIGELFF
TRBJ1-2 TRBV18 NA CASSRGQGANYGYTF
TRBJ1-4 TRBV18 NA CASSPGTTTNEKLFF
TRBJ1-2 TRBV7-9 NA CASSSDLWTGGNYGYTF
TRBJ1-1 TRBV5-1 NA CASSSGQPNTEAFF
TRBJ1-2 TRBV12-3/TRBV12-4 NA CASSFLEGGYTF
TRBJ1-1 TRBV6-5 NA CASRKRQGNTEAFF
TRBJ1-5 TRBV7-2 once CASSLTGFNQPQHF
TRBJ1-4 TRBV7-9 NA CATRSINEKLFF
TRBJ1-2 TRBV3-1/TRBV3-2 NA CASSPGTGGWEGYTF
TRBJ2-7 TRBV27 NA CASRSSGISYEQYF
TRBJ1-1 TRBV7-3 NA CASSLGRRSEAFF
TRBJ1-2 TRBV6-5 NA CASREGQGWGYTF
TRBJ1-2 TRBV27 NA CASSLQQGYYGYTF
TRBJ1-2 TRBV28 NA CASSGTGYGYTF
TRBJ1-5 TRBV9 NA CASSSGTASSQPQHF
TRBJ2-5 TRBV27 NA CASSLGGHPPWETQYF
TRBJ1-5 TRBV28 NA CASSLGGTLSNQPQHF
TRBJ1-2 TRBV19 NA CASSIAGDTYGYTF
TRBJ1-6 TRBV3-1/TRBV3-2 NA CASSRRQDKRSPLHF
TRBJ2-1 TRBV10-1 NA CAFGPASFHNEQFF
TRBJ2-3 TRBV30 NA CASDFGDTQYF
TRBJ2-3 TRBV6-2/TRBV6-3 NA CASSQVRDRGTDTQYF
TRBJ2-7 TRBV3-1/TRBV3-2 NA CASSQDGRGRYEQYF
TRBJ2-1 TRBV18 NA CASSPGEGYNEQFF
TRBJ2-7 TRBV28 NA CASSATGSYEQYF
TRBJ2-2 TRBV5-1 NA CASSFPLAATGELFF
TRBJ2-3 TRBV19 NA CASSIGGGSADTQYF
TRBJ1-6 TRBV5-5 NA CASSPGQGVNSPLHF
TRBJ2-3 TRBV5-4 NA CASSTRLASDTQYF
TRBJ2-7 TRBV4-1 NA CASSPGGPYEQYF
TRBJ2-5 TRBV10-3 NA CAISGTSGGKETQYF
TRBJ2-1 TRBV30 NA CAWNKLAGGPREQFF
TRBJ1-2 TRBV11-2 few CASSLGLGTGDHYGYTF
TRBJ1-6 TRBV7-8 NA CASSFEAFNSPLHF
TRBJ1-1 TRBV18 NA CASSPAGTGVAEAFF